This T cell receptor (beta chain) comes out of a study of blood T cell repertoires in COVID-19. Participants had their cohort set by participant-reported clinical history. This CDR3 has 12 amino acids. In germline, CDR1 is SGHTA, CDR2 FQGTGA. The V end lost 4 bases, the J end lost 0 bases, and 2 bases lay between the germline ends. The table came from immunoSEQ multiplex PCR; TCRdb's copy has only in-frame clones and leaves some out. The data show approximately 210,000 clones, with roughly 88% seen just once and roughly 15% held by the top ten. This receptor was taken from a woman aged 45 to 65 with acute COVID-19. V and J are TRBV7-3 and TRBJ2-3; D remains unclear. The material sequenced was PBMCs or T cells enriched from blood (not recorded which). CDR3 amino acids: CASSSSTDTQYF. The CDR3 DNA is TGTGCCAGCAGCTCTAGCACAGATACGCAGTATTTT.